The source of this TCR beta chain is a study of CD8+CD57+ T cells in acquired aplastic anemia. Study-level background: DNA per sorted CD4+ or CD8+ sample ranged roughly 0.17 to 27.4 ug, averaging about 3.4 ug.

TCR beta VDJ and CDR3 profiles were obtained from a genomic DNA template. TCRdb re-called the reads through MiXCR, storing one row per CDR3 protein. The sample includes 250,000 to 350,000 distinct CDR3 sequences, roughly three fifths of them seen just once. Germline V gene data show CDR1 as SGHNT and CDR2 as YYREEE (reference sequence). V was clipped by 0 bases and J by 2 bases; unmatched bases: 0. CDR3 length equals 15 residues. The sequencing input was sorted CD4+, CD8+, or CD8+CD57+ T cells (not recorded which) from PBMCs. This clonotype was obtained from a human donor with severe aplastic anemia or a healthy control (not recorded which). The chain employs TRBV5-4 and TRBJ1-3, with TRBD1 matching 9 bases. CDR3 DNA: TGTGCCAGCAGCTTGGGGGACAGGGCTGGAAACACCATATATTTT. The encoded protein is CASSLGDRAGNTIYF.